These 32 T cell receptor beta chains originate from one sample sequenced in a study of blood T cell repertoires in COVID-19. Sequenced by immunoSEQ multiplex PCR; TCRdb stores in-frame clones only, minus some. The table shows approximately 290,000 clones, with approximately 86% occurring only once. Sequenced material: peripheral blood. The receptors here all came from a human donor with COVID-19, enrolled during active disease. The donor label of this sample is uncertain.

The gene calls are TRBV19 and TRBJ2-7; 8 bases match TRBD1. CDR1 LNHDA and CDR2 SQIVND come from the germline V gene (reference sequence). J was trimmed by 3 bases and V by 3 bases; bases with no gene match: 10. The CDR3 spans 16 residues. The CDR3 region is CASSILTGTGVYEQYF. As DNA, the CDR3 is TGTGCCAGTAGTATTCTGACCGGGACAGGCGTCTACGAGCAGTACTTC.

The gene calls are TRBV10-3 and TRBJ1-2, with 8 positions matching TRBD1. V lost 11 bases to trimming and J lost 8 bases; unmatched junction nucleotides: 10. Germline assignment: CDR1 ENHRY and CDR2 SYGVKD. CDR3 length equals 12 residues. In DNA form, the CDR3 reads TGTGCCGGCCGCGGACAGGGTTTGGGCTACACCTTC. It yields the protein CAGRGQGLGYTF.

To note about this clone: At one boundary the junction diverges from the germline segment, which might be a read error. J is TRBJ2-7 and V is TRBV30; a possible D gene is TRBD1 (5 bases). The CDR3 runs to 11 residues. Germline loops: CDR1 GTSNPN, CDR2 SVGIG (reference sequence). The CDR3 DNA reads TGTGCCTGGAGTGCCACCCAGGGTATCCACTTC. Amino acid sequence: CAWSATQGIHF.

This clone was observed once. The V and J genes are TRBV12-5 and TRBJ2-5, with 10 bases identical to TRBD1. The V and J ends lost 1 base and 3 bases, in that order; junction bases with no gene match: 8. This CDR3 is 17 amino acids long. Germline V gene lookup returns CDR1 LGHNT and CDR2 FRNRAP. The CDR3 spells CASGLAYEGQGKETQYF. The CDR3 DNA sequence: TGTGCTAGTGGTTTGGCCTACGAGGGACAGGGGAAAGAGACCCAGTACTTC.

The chain is built from TRBV7-8 and TRBJ2-3, with 8 bases aligning to TRBD1. The CDR3 totals 16 residues. J gave up 6 bases and V 5 bases, and 13 bases lay outside the gene matches. The germline CDR1 and CDR2 sequences are SGHVS and FQNEAQ. The DNA of the CDR3 is TGTGCCAGCAGCACTCCTTCCCTGACAGGGGAGGATACGCAGTATTTT. Its protein is CASSTPSLTGEDTQYF.

V and J are TRBV27 and TRBJ1-2; 7 nucleotides line up with TRBD1. Germline assignment: CDR1 MNHEY and CDR2 SMNVEV (reference sequence). The V and J ends lost 4 bases and 8 bases, in that order; junction bases with no gene match: 13. The CDR3 is 15 amino acids. The CDR3 region has the DNA TGTGCCAGCAGTTCCCTACAGGGGATGGGTAGGGGCTACACCTTC. This sequence encodes CASSSLQGMGRGYTF.

This sequence joins TRBV7-2 and TRBJ2-2; no reliable D call. This CDR3 is 14 amino acids long. Germline-derived CDR1 and CDR2 are SGHTA and FQGNSA. V was cut by 1 base and J by 1 base, with 4 bases left in between. For the CDR3, the DNA is TGTGCCAGCAGCTTAGACTGGAACACCGGGGAGCTGTTTTTT. Residues: CASSLDWNTGELFF. The whole variable domain, filled in from reference TRBV7-2 and TRBJ2-2, reads GAGVSQSPSNKVTEKGKDVELRCDPISGHTALYWYRQSLGQGLEFLIYFQGNSAPDKSGLPSDRFSAERTGGSVSTLTIQRTQQEDSAVYLCASSLDWNTGELFFGEGSRLTVL.

The chain is built from TRBV28 and TRBJ1-5, with TRBD1 as a possible D gene (6 bases). The V gene's germline CDR1 is MDHEN and CDR2 SYDVKM. V gave up 5 bases and J gave up 0 bases, with 17 bases separating them. CDR3 size: 17 residues. The CDR3 DNA is TGTGCCAGCAGTATGGACATTAAGGGGGATAGCAATCAGCCCCAGCATTTT. This encodes CASSMDIKGDSNQPQHF. Supplemented by reference TRBV28 and TRBJ1-5, the full variable domain reads DVKVTQSSRYLVKRTGEKVFLECVQDMDHENMFWYRQDPGLGLRLIYFSYDVKMKEKGDIPEGYSVSREKKERFSLILESASTNQTSMYLCASSMDIKGDSNQPQHFGDGTRLSIL.

The J gene is TRBJ2-7, the V gene TRBV3-1 (or the pseudogene TRBV3-2); a possible D gene is TRBD1 (5 bases). The CDR3 consists of 14 residues. CDR1 LGHDT and CDR2 YNNKEL come from the germline V gene (reference sequence). Deletions cut 0 bases from V and 5 bases from J, with 11 bases between. CDR3 DNA sequence: TGTGCCAGCAGCCAAGATCGGACATCTAACGAGCAGTACTTC. This sequence encodes CASSQDRTSNEQYF.

The CDR3 nucleotides are TGTGCCAGCAGCTTAGCTACCACCTACGAGCAGTACTTC. Its protein is CASSLATTYEQYF. This chain joins TRBV11-3 and TRBJ2-7; no firm D call. The CDR3 is made up of 13 amino acids. The germline gives CDR1 SGHNT, CDR2 YENEEA. V was pared by 1 base and J by 2 bases, with 6 bases between.

V usage is TRBV30 and J usage is TRBJ1-1, with D perhaps matching TRBD1 (5 bases). V was trimmed by 1 base and J by 7 bases, leaving 16 bases between them. The length of the CDR3 is 14 residues. Germline assignment: CDR1 GTSNPN and CDR2 SVGIG (reference sequence). CDR3 loop: CAWSAVTGWGEAFF. DNA of the CDR3: TGTGCCTGGAGTGCGGTCACAGGCTGGGGTGAAGCTTTCTTT.

This clone was observed a few times. The V call is TRBV3-1 (or the pseudogene TRBV3-2), the J call TRBJ1-3, with D maybe TRBD1 (5 bases). V was clipped by 5 bases and J by 2 bases, with 19 bases between them. The CDR3 consists of 17 residues. The V gene's germline CDR1 is LGHDT and CDR2 YNNKEL (reference sequence). The CDR3 DNA follows: TGTGCCAGCAGCACCGCTTTTTCAGGGTTTACTGGAAACACCATATATTTT. Its protein product is CASSTAFSGFTGNTIYF.

In its sample, this clone was seen a few times. One junction end disagrees with the germline gene, perhaps due to a read error. The chain links TRBV7-7 to TRBJ1-2, with D perhaps matching TRBD1 (6 bases). The germline CDR1 and CDR2 sequences are SSHAT and FNYEAQ (reference sequence). The CDR3 sequence is 16 residues long. CDR3 amino acids: CASSLPAGAVRYGYTF. CDR3 sequence (DNA): TGTGCTAGCAGCTTACCTGCAGGGGCGGTTCGCTATGGCTACACCTTC.

This chain joins TRBV11-3 and TRBJ1-5; 9 bases line up with TRBD1. The V and J ends lost 4 bases and 7 bases, in that order; junction bases with no gene match: 8. The CDR3 consists of 15 residues. Per the germline V gene, CDR1 is SGHNT and CDR2 is YENEEA. In DNA form, the CDR3 reads TGTGCCAGCAGCTGCCTACAGGGGGCGAAGCAGCCCCAGCATTTT. Amino acids: CASSCLQGAKQPQHF.

The chain joins TRBV21-1 to TRBJ1-5; the table calls TRBD1, which could not be checked here. TRBV21-1 is annotated as a pseudogene. CDR3 length: 17 amino acids. The CDR3 coding sequence is TGTGCCAGCACCTATCCCCTGACAGGGGGCCGCAATCAGCCCCAGCATTTT. Its translation is CASTYPLTGGRNQPQHF.

Worth noting for this clone: Different DNA sequences within this sample yield the same CDR3. J is TRBJ2-1 and V is TRBV30, with 8 bases lining up with TRBD2. The CDR3 loop spans 15 amino acids. The junction had 4 bases not matched to a gene; V was cut back by 0 bases and J by 3 bases. From germline, CDR1 is GTSNPN and CDR2 SVGIG (reference sequence). The CDR3 loop is CAWSVGLAGYNEQFF. The CDR3 coding sequence is TGTGCCTGGAGTGTAGGCCTAGCGGGCTACAATGAGCAGTTCTTC.

V gene TRBV27 combines with J gene TRBJ2-3; D perhaps matches TRBD2 (5 bases). Trimming took off 3 bases at V and 0 bases at J, with 7 bases between the two ends. Per germline, CDR1 MNHEY and CDR2 SMNVEV (reference sequence). The CDR3 covers 14 residues. The CDR3 nucleotides are TGTGCCAGCAGTTTGTGGGAGAGCACAGATACGCAGTATTTT. Protein product: CASSLWESTDTQYF.

This clone occurred once. The chain couples TRBV18 to TRBJ1-1; D perhaps matches TRBD1 (6 bases). This CDR3 comprises 13 residues. The germline CDR1 and CDR2 sequences are KGHSH and LQKENI. V was pared by 7 bases and J by 0 bases, with 9 bases between. As DNA, the CDR3 is TGTGCCAGCTGGGGGCCCCTGAACACTGAAGCTTTCTTT. Translated: CASWGPLNTEAFF.

Only a few counts were recorded for this clone. The V gene is TRBV19, the J gene TRBJ1-6; D perhaps matches TRBD1 (5 bases). Trimming removed 7 bases from V and 6 bases from J, with 28 bases in between. CDR3 length: 19 amino acids. The germline gives CDR1 LNHDA, CDR2 SQIVND (reference sequence). CDR3 in amino acids: CASILKAGNAGRPNSPLHF. CDR3 nucleotide sequence: TGTGCCAGTATCCTCAAGGCAGGGAACGCCGGCCGACCTAATTCACCCCTCCACTTT.

This clone was counted a few times. J is TRBJ2-7 and V is TRBV19; TRBD2 aligns across 8 bases. The CDR3 totals 14 residues. Germline CDR1 and CDR2: LNHDA and SQIVND (reference sequence). V lost 5 bases, J lost 2 bases, and 5 bases stayed unmatched. The CDR3 sequence: CASSPTSVAYEQYF. In nucleotides, the CDR3 is TGTGCCAGTAGTCCGACTAGCGTCGCCTACGAGCAGTACTTC. The variable domain in full, completed from reference TRBV19 and TRBJ2-7, reads DGGITQSPKYLFRKEGQNVTLSCEQNLNHDAMYWYRQDPGQGLRLIYYSQIVNDFQKGDIAEGYSVSREKKESFPLTVTSAQKNPTAFYLCASSPTSVAYEQYFGPGTRLTVT.

CDR3 sequence reads: CSGGTGAGNTIYF. The CDR3 DNA is TGCAGCGGGGGGACAGGGGCTGGAAACACCATATATTTT. V usage is TRBV29-1 and J usage is TRBJ1-3; 10 nucleotides agree with TRBD1. The germline V gene encodes CDR1 SQVTM and CDR2 ANQGSEA. The CDR3 covers 13 residues. J gave up 2 bases and V 7 bases, and 2 bases lay outside the gene matches.

The rearrangement uses TRBV28 and TRBJ2-6; D might be TRBD2 (6 bases). With 6 bases removed from V and 1 base from J, the gap between germline ends came to 16 bases. Germline assignment: CDR1 MDHEN and CDR2 SYDVKM. This CDR3 has 17 residues. The CDR3: CASSRWGVGSGANVLTF. The CDR3 DNA reads as TGTGCCAGCAGCCGCTGGGGGGTCGGTTCTGGGGCCAACGTCCTGACTTTC. Together with reference TRBV28 and TRBJ2-6, the CDR3 gives the full variable domain: DVKVTQSSRYLVKRTGEKVFLECVQDMDHENMFWYRQDPGLGLRLIYFSYDVKMKEKGDIPEGYSVSREKKERFSLILESASTNQTSMYLCASSRWGVGSGANVLTFGAGSRLTVL.

The rearrangement links TRBV5-4 to TRBJ1-4; no clear D gene. There are 14 residues in the CDR3. V was pared by 0 bases and J by 7 bases, with 10 bases between. Looked up from germline, CDR1 is SGHNT and CDR2 is YYREEE (reference sequence). In nucleotides, the CDR3 is TGTGCCAGCAGCTTGGCAGGTGTCGGTGAAAAACTGTTTTTT. It codes for CASSLAGVGEKLFF.

V gene TRBV29-1 combines with J gene TRBJ2-7; 7 bases agree with TRBD2. There are 16 residues in the CDR3. Germline V gives CDR1 SQVTM, CDR2 ANQGSEA. V gave up 0 bases and J gave up 3 bases; unmatched junction bases: 11. In nucleotides, the CDR3 is TGCAGCGTTGAAGATCCGGCGGGAGTAGGAGGCTACGAGCAGTACTTC. Protein sequence: CSVEDPAGVGGYEQYF.

V is TRBV28 and J is TRBJ2-7, with TRBD1 identical over 10 bases. Germline CDR1 MDHEN, CDR2 SYDVKM. The CDR3 runs to 15 residues. J gave up 2 bases and V 5 bases, and 6 bases lay outside the gene matches. CDR3 amino acids: CASSPHGTGAYEQYF. CDR3 nucleotide sequence: TGTGCCAGCAGTCCGCACGGGACAGGGGCCTACGAGCAGTACTTC. Full variable domain (remainder filled in from reference TRBV28 and TRBJ2-7): DVKVTQSSRYLVKRTGEKVFLECVQDMDHENMFWYRQDPGLGLRLIYFSYDVKMKEKGDIPEGYSVSREKKERFSLILESASTNQTSMYLCASSPHGTGAYEQYFGPGTRLTVT.

This chain connects TRBV28 to TRBJ2-7, with 7 bases aligning to TRBD2. Germline V gives CDR1 MDHEN, CDR2 SYDVKM. J was trimmed by 3 bases and V by 4 bases; bases with no gene match: 15. This CDR3 spans 17 amino acids. The CDR3 here is CASSSPLGSGSNYEQYF. Here the CDR3 DNA reads TGTGCCAGCAGTTCCCCTTTGGGTAGCGGGTCCAACTACGAGCAGTACTTC.

This chain uses TRBV14 with TRBJ2-5; D may be TRBD2 (6 bases). CDR1 and CDR2 from the germline V gene are SGHDN and FVKESK. V gave up 4 bases and J gave up 1 base, with 10 bases separating them. CDR3 length: 14 residues. This chain's CDR3 is CASSPGGAQETQYF. The CDR3 DNA sequence: TGTGCCAGCAGCCCGGGCGGGGCCCAAGAGACCCAGTACTTC.

The rearrangement links TRBV7-3 to TRBJ2-2; D is uncertain. V lost 5 bases to trimming and J lost 0 bases, with 10 bases between them. Germline lookup yields CDR1 SGHTA and CDR2 FQGTGA. The CDR3 covers 15 residues. In DNA form, the CDR3 reads TGTGCCAGCAGCGCTACAGACGCGAACACCGGGGAGCTGTTTTTT. It is translated as CASSATDANTGELFF. Complete variable domain (other parts from reference TRBV7-3 and TRBJ2-2): GAGVSQTPSNKVTEKGKYVELRCDPISGHTALYWYRQSLGQGPEFLIYFQGTGAADDSGLPNDRFFAVRPEGSVSTLKIQRTERGDSAVYLCASSATDANTGELFFGEGSRLTVL.

The chain joins TRBV6-5 to TRBJ2-5; D may be TRBD2 (7 bases). V lost 7 bases, J lost 4 bases, and 19 bases lay in between. Germline V gene sequence: CDR1 MNHEY, CDR2 SVGAGI. The CDR3 contains 15 residues. CDR3 sequence (DNA): TGTGCCAGCACCGAGGGGGGGCAGGGAGGAGAGACCCAGTACTTC. Translated, it gives CASTEGGQGGETQYF.

The V gene is TRBV20-1, the J gene TRBJ1-6, with TRBD1 matching 7 bases. Trimming cost V 3 bases and J 6 bases; bases outside gene matches: 20. The CDR3 spans 19 residues. Germline V gene sequence: CDR1 DFQATT, CDR2 SNEGSKA (reference sequence). CDR3 in DNA: TGCAGTGCTAGTAGGGGCGCGGGTGGCGGGACAGCGCTTAATTCACCCCTCCACTTT. It specifies CSASRGAGGGTALNSPLHF.

The rearrangement links TRBV19 to TRBJ1-6, with 9 bases identical to TRBD1. The CDR3 is made up of 15 amino acids. Losses at the gene ends were 7 bases for V and 3 bases for J; bases not matched to a gene: 4. Germline V gives CDR1 LNHDA, CDR2 SQIVND (reference sequence). This CDR3 reads CASKQGAIYNSPLHF. Here the CDR3 DNA reads TGTGCCAGTAAACAGGGGGCAATCTATAATTCACCCCTCCACTTT.

V and J are TRBV19 and TRBJ2-7, with 9 bases lining up with TRBD1. The CDR3 spans 13 residues. Trimming took 10 bases from V and 6 from J; bases not matched to a gene: 10. Germline loops: CDR1 LNHDA, CDR2 SQIVND (reference sequence). The CDR3 DNA reads TGTGCCACCTCGACAGGGGGAAGGGGCGAGCAGTACTTC. It yields the protein CATSTGGRGEQYF.